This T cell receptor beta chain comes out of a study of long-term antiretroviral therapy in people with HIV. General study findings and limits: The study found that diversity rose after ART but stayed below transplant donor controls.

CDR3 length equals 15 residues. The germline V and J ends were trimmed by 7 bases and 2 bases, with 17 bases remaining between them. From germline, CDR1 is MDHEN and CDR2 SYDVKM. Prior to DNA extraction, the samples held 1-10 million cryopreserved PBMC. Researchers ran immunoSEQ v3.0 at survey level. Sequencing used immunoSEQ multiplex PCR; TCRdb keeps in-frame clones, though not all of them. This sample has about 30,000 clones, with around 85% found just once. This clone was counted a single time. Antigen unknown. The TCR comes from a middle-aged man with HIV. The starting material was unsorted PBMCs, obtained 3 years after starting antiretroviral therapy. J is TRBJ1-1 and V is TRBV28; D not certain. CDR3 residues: CASTPDNGLNTEAFF. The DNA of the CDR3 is TGTGCCAGCACCCCAGATAACGGACTAAACACTGAAGCTTTCTTT.